This entry lists 31 T cell receptor beta chains sequenced from one sample in a study of blood T cell repertoires in COVID-19. Clones were read by immunoSEQ multiplex PCR, and TCRdb kept only the in-frame ones, dropping some. The sample contains approximately 250,000 clones, about 81% of which appear only once. The specimen was PBMCs or T cells enriched from blood (not recorded which). The receptors here all came from a man aged 25-45 years with acute COVID-19.

V usage is TRBV15 and J usage is TRBJ1-5; unclear D gene. This CDR3 comprises 15 residues. The germline CDR1 and CDR2 sequences are LNHNV and YYDKDF (reference sequence). V lost 0 bases and J lost 4, with 10 bases in between. CDR3 sequence reads: CATSREVTVNQPQHF. CDR3 nucleotides: TGTGCCACCAGCAGAGAGGTAACAGTTAATCAGCCCCAGCATTTT. Filled out from reference TRBV15 and TRBJ1-5, the complete variable domain reads DAMVIQNPRYQVTQFGKPVTLSCSQTLNHNVMYWYQQKSSQAPKLLFHYYDKDFNNEADTPDNFQSRRPNTSFCFLDIRSPGLGDTAMYLCATSREVTVNQPQHFGDGTRLSIL.

This clone occurred once. This chain uses TRBV28 with TRBJ1-1; 8 positions agree with TRBD1. Germline-derived CDR1 and CDR2 are MDHEN and SYDVKM. This CDR3 contains 16 residues. V was pared by 5 bases and J by 4 bases, with 12 bases of the junction left unmatched. The CDR3 DNA follows: TGTGCCAGCAGTCCCGCGGGCAGGGGGCGCGTCACTGAAGCTTTCTTT. Its translation is CASSPAGRGRVTEAFF.

The chain is built from TRBV5-6 and TRBJ2-7; 7 bases are shared with TRBD2. CDR3 size: 16 residues. From germline, CDR1 is SGHDT and CDR2 YYEEEE. Trimming cost V 0 bases and J 4 bases; bases outside gene matches: 10. CDR3 nucleotides: TGTGCCAGCAGCTTGGCGGGGACTAATAGCAATTACGAGCAGTACGTC. It codes for CASSLAGTNSNYEQYV.

V usage is TRBV5-5 and J usage is TRBJ2-3; TRBD1 matches 11 bases. Germline V gives CDR1 SGHKS, CDR2 YYEKEE (reference sequence). This CDR3 is 17 amino acids long. V lost 4 bases to trimming and J lost 6 bases; unmatched junction nucleotides: 13. The CDR3 DNA is TGTGCCAGCAGCCCCTACCACCGGACAGGGGGCAGGGATACGCAGTATTTT. It translates to CASSPYHRTGGRDTQYF.

This chain links TRBV30 with TRBJ1-1; possible D gene TRBD1, 5 bases. Trimming took 3 bases from V and 1 from J, leaving 15 bases between them. CDR1 is GTSNPN and CDR2 is SVGIG in the germline V gene (reference sequence). This CDR3 is built from 15 residues. CDR3 loop: CAWSAPETGNTEAFF. The CDR3 bases are TGTGCCTGGAGCGCCCCTGAAACAGGGAACACTGAAGCTTTCTTT.

The rearrangement joins TRBV12-3 or TRBV12-4 to TRBJ1-2, with 8 bases matching TRBD1. The CDR3 spans 13 residues. V was pared by 4 bases and J by 4 bases, with 2 bases of the junction left unmatched. CDR3 bases: TGTGCCAGCAGTTCTCAGGGGGCCTATGGCTACACCTTC. Protein: CASSSQGAYGYTF.

The gene calls are TRBV19 and TRBJ1-1, with a weak D call TRBD1 (5 bases). Germline V gives CDR1 LNHDA, CDR2 SQIVND (reference sequence). The CDR3 sequence is 15 residues long. Trimming took 3 bases from V and 4 from J, leaving 15 bases between them. The CDR3 nucleotides read TGTGCCAGTAGTATTGGTGGGGGGTGGGCCACTGAAGCTTTCTTT. It is translated as CASSIGGGWATEAFF.

The chain combines TRBV24-1 with TRBJ2-3, with D perhaps TRBD2 (6 bases). Trimming removed 4 bases at V and 6 bases at J, with 13 bases between. The CDR3 covers 14 residues. CDR1 and CDR2 (germline): KGHDR, SFDVKD. CDR3 DNA sequence: TGTGCCACCAGTGAGGGCGGGACGGGCGATACGCAGTATTTT. Translation: CATSEGGTGDTQYF.

This chain joins TRBV19 and TRBJ1-1, with D possibly TRBD1 on 6 matching bases. This CDR3 spans 14 amino acids. The V end lost 10 bases, the J end lost 0 bases, and 15 bases lay between the germline ends. The germline gives CDR1 LNHDA, CDR2 SQIVND (reference sequence). Here the CDR3 DNA reads TGTGCCACATCTAACAGGGCCCTGAACACTGAAGCTTTCTTT. Translated: CATSNRALNTEAFF.

This clone was picked up a small number of times. The CDR3 DNA reads as TGTGCCAGCAGCCAAGGTCGGGAGATCGGGGAGCTGTTTTTT. Protein product: CASSQGREIGELFF. The rearrangement uses TRBV4-2 and TRBJ2-2, with D tentatively TRBD2 (6 bases). V was trimmed by 1 base and J by 7 bases, leaving 10 bases between them. This CDR3 region has 14 residues. CDR1 LGHNA and CDR2 YNFKEQ come from the germline V gene.

The rearrangement uses TRBV2 and TRBJ2-2; tentatively, D is TRBD1 (6 bases). V lost 5 bases and J lost 0, with 13 bases in between. The CDR3 length is 16 residues. Germline CDR1 SNHLY, CDR2 FYNNEI. DNA for the CDR3: TGTGCCAGCAGTCATCCGGGACAAGCGAACACCGGGGAGCTGTTTTTT. This sequence encodes CASSHPGQANTGELFF.

The CDR3 bases are TGTGCCAGCAGTCCGAGACTAGCGGTCGCAGATACGCAGTATTTT. It is translated as CASSPRLAVADTQYF. This chain uses TRBV7-2 with TRBJ2-3, with 9 bases matching TRBD2. The CDR3 is made up of 15 amino acids. Germline V gene data show CDR1 as SGHTA and CDR2 as FQGNSA. V lost 6 bases to trimming and J lost 4 bases; unmatched junction nucleotides: 8.

A few counts support this clone. The sample carries other DNA sequences with the same CDR3. The chain carries TRBV19 and TRBJ1-1; the D is unclear. This CDR3 has 12 amino acids. Germline V CDR1 and CDR2: LNHDA, SQIVND (reference sequence). The V end was cut by 6 bases, the J end by 1 base, with 6 bases between. The CDR3 DNA reads as TGTGCCAGTAGCATTCAGAACACTGAAGCTTTCTTT. It translates to CASSIQNTEAFF.

V is TRBV19 and J is TRBJ2-6; D gene unclear. V lost 10 bases and J lost 0, with 10 bases in between. Germline CDR1 is LNHDA and CDR2 is SQIVND (reference sequence). CDR3 length: 14 amino acids. The CDR3 is CATKTGSGANVLTF. For the CDR3, the DNA is TGTGCCACAAAAACTGGCTCTGGGGCCAACGTCCTGACTTTC.

The CDR3 nucleotides read TGTGCCAGCAGGACTGGGACAGGAGGAGATCAGCCCCAGCATTTT. As protein: CASRTGTGGDQPQHF. The chain links TRBV6-5 to TRBJ1-5, with 8 nucleotides matching TRBD1. Trimming removed 6 bases from V and 5 bases from J; junction bases left unmatched: 9. Per germline, CDR1 MNHEY and CDR2 SVGAGI. The CDR3 runs to 15 residues.

The rearrangement uses TRBV7-2 and TRBJ2-7; 12 nucleotides match TRBD2. Looked up from germline, CDR1 is SGHTA and CDR2 is FQGNSA. The CDR3 runs 15 residues. V lost 3 bases to trimming and J lost 3 bases; unmatched junction nucleotides: 3. The DNA of the CDR3 is TGTGCCAGCAGCTTTACGACTAGCGGGAGCTACGAGCAGTACGTC. Encoded protein: CASSFTTSGSYEQYV.

This clone was found once. This chain joins TRBV6-5 and TRBJ1-2; D remains unclear. The length of the CDR3 is 12 residues. The V gene's germline CDR1 is MNHEY and CDR2 SVGAGI. Trimming cost V 4 bases and J 4 bases, with 7 bases left between them. For the CDR3, the DNA is TGTGCCAGCAGTTCGGAGGCCTATGGCTACACCTTC. It codes for CASSSEAYGYTF.

This clone was seen just once. The chain carries TRBV30 and TRBJ1-4; no firm D call. This CDR3 is built from 13 residues. Trimming pared 4 bases from V and 7 bases from J, leaving 13 bases between. Germline V CDR1 and CDR2: GTSNPN, SVGIG (reference sequence). CDR3 DNA sequence: TGTGCCTGGACCATCGGAGCGCGTGAAAAACTGTTTTTT. Its protein product is CAWTIGAREKLFF. The complete variable domain, with remaining parts taken from reference TRBV30 and TRBJ1-4, reads SQTIHQWPATLVQPVGSPLSLECTVEGTSNPNLYWYRQAAGRGLQLLFYSVGIGQISSEVPQNLSASRPQDRQFILSSKKLLLSDSGFYLCAWTIGAREKLFFGSGTQLSVL.

Here the CDR3 DNA reads TGTGCCAGTCGCAGCGGGAGCTACAATGAGCAGTTCTTC. This gives the protein CASRSGSYNEQFF. This chain links TRBV27 with TRBJ2-1, with TRBD2 matching 8 bases. The CDR3 is 13 amino acids. The trim removed 9 bases at V and 3 bases at J, leaving 4 bases unmatched. CDR1 is MNHEY, CDR2 SMNVEV, per germline (reference sequence).

This chain uses TRBV9 with TRBJ1-3; D uncertain. Looked up from germline, CDR1 is SGDLS and CDR2 is YYNGEE. CDR3 size: 16 residues. The V end was cut by 3 bases, the J end by 0 bases, with 13 bases between. The CDR3 bases are TGTGCCAGCAGCGGAGGTGACTTTAGCTCTGGAAACACCATATATTTT. Protein sequence: CASSGGDFSSGNTIYF.

This clone was detected only once. The chain joins TRBV7-9 to TRBJ2-1; 13 nucleotides line up with TRBD2. V shed 5 bases and J 6 bases; nucleotides not matched to a gene: 7. The CDR3 loop spans 16 amino acids. Germline V CDR1 and CDR2: SEHNR, FQNEAQ (reference sequence). Here the CDR3 reads CASSLPGTSGTNEQFF. CDR3 bases: TGTGCCAGCAGCCTCCCCGGGACTAGCGGGACCAATGAGCAGTTCTTC.

The V gene is TRBV5-5, the J gene TRBJ1-5, with TRBD1 identical over 7 bases. This CDR3 contains 15 residues. CDR1 is SGHKS, CDR2 YYEKEE, per germline (reference sequence). The J segment lost 4 bases and the V segment lost 3 bases, leaving 7 bases of the junction unmatched. CDR3 coding DNA: TGTGCCAGCAGCTCAAGGACAGGTGCTAATCAGCCCCAGCATTTT. As protein: CASSSRTGANQPQHF.

The V and J genes are TRBV5-1 and TRBJ2-3, with TRBD1 matching 8 bases. The length of the CDR3 is 14 residues. Germline assignment: CDR1 SGHRS and CDR2 YFSETQ. J gave up 6 bases and V 4 bases, and 7 bases lay outside the gene matches. The DNA of the CDR3 is TGCGCCAGCAGCCCGGGACAGGTAGTTGATACGCAGTATTTT. It specifies CASSPGQVVDTQYF. Filled out from reference TRBV5-1 and TRBJ2-3, the complete variable domain reads KAGVTQTPRYLIKTRGQQVTLSCSPISGHRSVSWYQQTPGQGLQFLFEYFSETQRNKGNFPGRFSGRQFSNSRSEMNVSTLELGDSALYLCASSPGQVVDTQYFGPGTRLTVL.

This clone was counted between two and nine times. This chain uses TRBV19 with TRBJ1-1, with D perhaps TRBD1 (6 bases). Between the trimmed V and J ends, which lost 7 bases and 3 bases, there was a span of 15 bases. In germline, CDR1 is LNHDA, CDR2 SQIVND (reference sequence). There are 14 residues in the CDR3. The CDR3 coding sequence is TGTGCCAGTACCATACAGGGTGTCTACACTGAAGCTTTCTTT. It translates to CASTIQGVYTEAFF.

The chain uses TRBV19 and TRBJ2-3; 11 positions match TRBD2. From germline, CDR1 is LNHDA and CDR2 SQIVND (reference sequence). There are 16 residues in the CDR3. V gave up 4 bases and J gave up 4 bases; unmatched junction bases: 7. The CDR3 loop reads CASSTPSGRRADTQYF. The CDR3 DNA reads TGTGCCAGTAGTACTCCTAGCGGGAGGCGCGCAGATACGCAGTATTTT.

This chain links TRBV6-5 with TRBJ1-1; D possibly corresponds to TRBD1 (6 bases). Between the trimmed V and J ends, which lost 6 bases and 0 bases, there was a span of 14 bases. Germline V gene lookup returns CDR1 MNHEY and CDR2 SVGAGI. CDR3 length equals 15 residues. CDR3 amino acids: CASRMTGKMNTEAFF. CDR3 DNA sequence: TGTGCCAGCAGAATGACAGGCAAGATGAACACTGAAGCTTTCTTT.

The chain carries TRBV2 and TRBJ2-1, with a possible D match to TRBD2 (6 bases). This CDR3 region has 15 residues. Trimming took 2 bases from V and 0 from J, leaving 8 bases between them. Germline V CDR1 and CDR2: SNHLY, FYNNEI. The CDR3 protein is CASSERLGSYNEQFF. The CDR3 coding sequence is TGTGCCAGCAGTGAAAGACTAGGCTCCTACAATGAGCAGTTCTTC. Drawing the rest from reference TRBV2 and TRBJ2-1, the complete variable domain is EPEVTQTPSHQVTQMGQEVILRCVPISNHLYFYWYRQILGQKVEFLVSFYNNEISEKSEIFDDQFSVERPDGSNFTLKIRSTKLEDSAMYFCASSERLGSYNEQFFGPGTRLTVL.

V is TRBV12-3 or TRBV12-4 and J is TRBJ2-4; TRBD2 agrees at 8 bases. The J segment lost 10 bases and the V segment lost 6 bases, leaving 5 bases of the junction unmatched. The CDR3 runs to 12 residues. In DNA form, the CDR3 reads TGTGCCAGCAGAACTAGCGGAGGGATTCAGTACTTC. Amino acids: CASRTSGGIQYF.

The gene calls are TRBV18 and TRBJ2-3, with 14 bases lining up with TRBD2. Germline V gene sequence: CDR1 KGHSH, CDR2 LQKENI. CDR3 size: 17 residues. V shed 3 bases and J 5 bases; nucleotides not matched to a gene: 7. The CDR3 is CASSPGTSGSFEDTQYF. The DNA of the CDR3 is TGTGCCAGCTCACCGGGGACTAGCGGGAGCTTTGAAGATACGCAGTATTTT.

The chain combines TRBV20-1 with TRBJ2-3; 10 bases line up with TRBD1. Germline CDR1 reads DFQATT; CDR2 reads SNEGSKA (reference sequence). The CDR3 runs to 14 residues. V was pared by 3 bases and J by 4 bases, with 4 bases of the junction left unmatched. In DNA form, the CDR3 reads TGCAGTGCTAGTGGACAGGGGGTTCCAGATACGCAGTATTTT. This encodes CSASGQGVPDTQYF.

CDR3 nucleotides: TGTGCCAGTCGTCCATCAGGGGTACACACTGAAGCTTTCTTT. Translated, it gives CASRPSGVHTEAFF. V gene TRBV19 combines with J gene TRBJ1-1, with D possibly matching TRBD1 (6 bases). Germline V gives CDR1 LNHDA, CDR2 SQIVND (reference sequence). The CDR3 covers 14 residues. Trimming removed 8 bases at V and 3 bases at J, with 16 bases between.